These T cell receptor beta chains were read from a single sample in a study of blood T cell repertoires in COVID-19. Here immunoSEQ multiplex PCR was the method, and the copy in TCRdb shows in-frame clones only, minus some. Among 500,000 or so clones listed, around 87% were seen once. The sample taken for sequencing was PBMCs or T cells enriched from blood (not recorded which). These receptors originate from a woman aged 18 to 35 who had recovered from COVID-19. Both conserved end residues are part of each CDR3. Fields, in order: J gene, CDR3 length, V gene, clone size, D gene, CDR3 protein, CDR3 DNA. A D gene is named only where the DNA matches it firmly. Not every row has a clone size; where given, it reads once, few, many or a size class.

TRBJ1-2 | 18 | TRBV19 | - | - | CASSTLDRHRETLYGYTF | TGTGCCAGTAGTACCCTGGACCGACATCGGGAAACTCTCTATGGCTACACCTTC
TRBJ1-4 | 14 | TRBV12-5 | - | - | CASGFGLVNEKLFF | TGTGCTAGTGGTTTTGGGCTGGTAAATGAAAAACTGTTTTTT
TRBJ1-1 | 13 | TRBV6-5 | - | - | CASRGHGNTEAFF | TGTGCCAGCAGGGGACACGGGAACACTGAAGCTTTCTTT
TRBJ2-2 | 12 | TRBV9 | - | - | CASSVYTGELFF | TGTGCCAGCAGCGTCTACACCGGGGAGCTGTTTTTT
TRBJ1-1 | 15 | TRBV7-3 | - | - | CASSSLPGGDTEAFF | TGTGCCAGCAGCTCTCTACCAGGAGGGGACACTGAAGCTTTCTTT
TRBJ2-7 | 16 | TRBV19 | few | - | CASSKTGRLSDYEQYF | TGTGCCAGTAGTAAGACAGGTCGATTAAGTGACTACGAGCAGTACTTC
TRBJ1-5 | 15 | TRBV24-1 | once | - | CATSDRRQANQPQHF | TGTGCCACCAGTGATAGGCGCCAGGCCAATCAGCCCCAGCATTTT
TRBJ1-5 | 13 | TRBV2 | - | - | CASSGEADQPQHF | TGTGCCAGCAGTGGGGAGGCCGATCAGCCCCAGCATTTT
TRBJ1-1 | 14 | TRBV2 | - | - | CASSSDYGGTEAFF | TGTGCCAGCAGCTCCGATTACGGGGGAACTGAAGCTTTCTTT
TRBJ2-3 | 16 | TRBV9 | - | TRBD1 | CASSAGVGGGTDTQYF | TGTGCCAGCAGCGCTGGAGTAGGGGGCGGAACAGATACGCAGTATTTT
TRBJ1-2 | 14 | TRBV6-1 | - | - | CASSETYSSYGYTF | TGTGCCAGCAGTGAAACTTACAGTAGCTATGGCTACACCTTC
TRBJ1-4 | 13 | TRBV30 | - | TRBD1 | CALYRGPNEKLFF | TGTGCCCTATACAGGGGGCCTAATGAAAAACTGTTTTTT
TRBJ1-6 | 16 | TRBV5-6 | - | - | CASSLAAAGWNSPLHF | TGTGCCAGCAGCTTGGCGGCTGCAGGGTGGAACTCACCCCTCCACTTT
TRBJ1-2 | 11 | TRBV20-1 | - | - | CSARDSGGYTF | TGCAGTGCTCGGGACTCGGGGGGCTACACCTTC
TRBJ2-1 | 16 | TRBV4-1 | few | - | CASSQDGGAENNEQFF | TGCGCCAGCAGCCAAGATGGAGGGGCAGAGAACAATGAGCAGTTCTTC
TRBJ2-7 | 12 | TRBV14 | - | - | CASSQDTYEQYF | TGTGCCAGCAGCCAAGATACCTACGAGCAGTACTTC
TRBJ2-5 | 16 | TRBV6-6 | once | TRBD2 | CASSYHRSSGEETQYF | TGTGCCAGCAGTTACCATCGGAGTAGCGGGGAAGAGACCCAGTACTTC
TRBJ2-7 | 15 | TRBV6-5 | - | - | CASSRTLTGDYEQYF | TGTGCCAGCAGTCGTACACTTACGGGGGACTACGAGCAGTACTTC
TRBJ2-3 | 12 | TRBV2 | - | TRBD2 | CASGVRLAEAYF | TGTGCCAGCGGGGTACGACTAGCGGAGGCGTATTTT
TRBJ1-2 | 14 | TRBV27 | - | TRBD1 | CASSPIDRGSGYTF | TGTGCCAGCAGCCCTATCGACAGGGGCTCTGGCTACACCTTC
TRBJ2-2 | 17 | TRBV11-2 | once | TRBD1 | CASTPISRTGDTGELFF | TGTGCCAGCACCCCGATAAGCCGGACAGGGGACACCGGGGAGCTGTTTTTT
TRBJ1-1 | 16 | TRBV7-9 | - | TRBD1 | CASSLAGQGEDTEAFF | TGTGCCAGCAGCTTAGCAGGACAGGGGGAGGACACTGAAGCTTTCTTT
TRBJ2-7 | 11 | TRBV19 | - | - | CASSQGNEQYF | TGTGCCAGCTCACAGGGTAACGAGCAGTACTTC
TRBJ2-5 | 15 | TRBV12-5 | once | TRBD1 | CASGLVGQGDETQYF | TGTGCTAGTGGTTTGGTAGGACAGGGAGACGAGACCCAGTACTTC
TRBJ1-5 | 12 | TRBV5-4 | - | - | CASSLGGGPQHF | TGTGCCAGCAGCCTGGGGGGGGGTCCCCAGCATTTT
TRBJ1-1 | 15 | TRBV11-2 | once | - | CASSLGTGRGTEAFF | TGTGCCAGCAGCTTAGGAACGGGCAGGGGCACTGAAGCTTTCTTT
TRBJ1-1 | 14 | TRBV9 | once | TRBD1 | CASSPTDRFTEAFF | TGTGCCAGCAGCCCTACGGACAGGTTCACTGAAGCTTTCTTT
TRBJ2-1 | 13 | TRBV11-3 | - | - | CASSLTGYNEQFF | TGTGCCAGCAGCTTAACAGGTTACAATGAGCAGTTCTTC
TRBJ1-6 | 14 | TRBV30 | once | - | CAWSVGAGDSPLHF | TGTGCCTGGAGTGTAGGGGCAGGGGATTCACCCCTCCACTTT
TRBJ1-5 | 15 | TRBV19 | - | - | CASSLTSGGNQPQHF | TGTGCCAGTAGTCTCACGTCGGGAGGCAATCAGCCCCAGCATTTT
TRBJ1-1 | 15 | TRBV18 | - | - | CASSLSGTTNTEAFF | TGTGCCAGCTCACTCTCCGGGACAACCAACACTGAAGCTTTCTTT
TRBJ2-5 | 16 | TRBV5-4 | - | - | CASSLEDRTTQETQYF | TGTGCCAGCAGCTTGGAGGACAGAACTACCCAAGAGACCCAGTACTTC
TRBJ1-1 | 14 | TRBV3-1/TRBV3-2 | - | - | CASSQFRGISEAFF | TGTGCCAGCAGCCAGTTTAGGGGTATCTCAGAGGCTTTCTTT
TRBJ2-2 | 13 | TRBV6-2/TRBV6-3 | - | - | CASSRRAAGELFF | TGTGCCAGCAGCCGCCGAGCGGCCGGGGAGCTGTTTTTT
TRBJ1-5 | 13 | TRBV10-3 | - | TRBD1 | CAIGQGVGQPQHF | TGTGCCATCGGACAGGGTGTCGGTCAGCCCCAGCATTTT
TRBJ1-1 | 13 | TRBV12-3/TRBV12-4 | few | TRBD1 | CASIGQGNTEAFF | TGTGCCAGCATCGGACAGGGGAACACTGAAGCTTTCTTT
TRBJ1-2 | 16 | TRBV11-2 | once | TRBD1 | CASSPPVWDRNYGYTF | TGTGCCAGCAGCCCCCCGGTGTGGGACAGAAACTATGGCTACACCTTC
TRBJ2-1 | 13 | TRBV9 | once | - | CASSVRPGNEQFF | TGTGCCAGCAGCGTACGGCCGGGGAATGAGCAGTTCTTC
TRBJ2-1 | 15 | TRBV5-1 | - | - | CASSLSGTSNNEQFF | TGCGCCAGCAGCTTGTCCGGGACTTCTAACAATGAGCAGTTCTTC
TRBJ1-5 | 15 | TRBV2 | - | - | CASSASGGRDQPQHF | TGTGCCAGCAGCGCTAGCGGGGGCAGGGATCAGCCCCAGCATTTT
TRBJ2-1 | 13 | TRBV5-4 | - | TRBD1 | CASTGDRAHEQFF | TGTGCCAGCACCGGCGACAGGGCCCATGAGCAGTTCTTC
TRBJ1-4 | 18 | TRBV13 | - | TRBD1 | CASSLVKAGGATDEKLFF | TGTGCCAGCAGCTTGGTAAAGGCAGGGGGCGCAACTGATGAAAAACTGTTTTTT
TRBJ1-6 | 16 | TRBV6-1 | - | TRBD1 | CASSEAGGAGGTPLHF | TGTGCCAGCAGTGAAGCAGGGGGCGCCGGGGGAACACCCCTCCACTTT
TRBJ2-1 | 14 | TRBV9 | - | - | CASTPGDTYNEQFF | TGTGCCAGCACCCCGGGGGATACCTACAATGAGCAGTTCTTC
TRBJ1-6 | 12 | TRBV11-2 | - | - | CASSLGGSPLHF | TGTGCCAGCAGCTTAGGAGGATCACCCCTCCACTTT
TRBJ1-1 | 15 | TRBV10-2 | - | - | CASSKMGTAGTEAFF | TGCGCCAGCAGTAAGATGGGCACGGCGGGGACTGAAGCTTTCTTT
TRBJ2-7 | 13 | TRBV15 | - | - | CATSRSSSYEQYF | TGTGCCACCAGCAGGAGTAGCTCCTACGAGCAGTACTTC